These T cell receptor beta chains were read from a single sample in a study of CD8+ T cells in alopecia areata. TCRdb keeps only in-frame clones here, not all; method: immunoSEQ multiplex PCR. Here the sample spans fewer than 250,000 clones, roughly 40% being singletons. The sample was CD4+ T cells sorted from blood, taken around week 36, from a patient treated with tofacitinib. The receptor source for this set is a human donor with alopecia areata. The CDR3 runs from the conserved cysteine through the conserved F or W. The order of the fields is D gene, V gene, clone size, J gene, CDR3 protein, CDR3 DNA. The D gene is left open where the match is weak. The size of a clone is reported for some rows only, either as once, few or many, or as a class for expanded clones.

TRBD1	TRBV15	once	TRBJ2-1	CATSRTGGSYNEQFF	TGTGCCACCAGTCGGACAGGGGGCAGTTACAATGAGCAGTTCTTC
.	TRBV6-1	.	TRBJ2-7	CASNEETYEQYF	TGTGCCAGCAACGAGGAAACCTACGAGCAGTACTTC
TRBD1	TRBV5-1	few	TRBJ2-7	CASSLLTGTIYEQYF	TGCGCCAGCAGCTTGTTGACAGGGACCATCTACGAGCAGTACTTC
TRBD1	TRBV5-1	few	TRBJ2-1	CASSGQGPGEQFF	TGCGCCAGCAGCGGACAGGGGCCCGGAGAGCAGTTCTTC
TRBD2	TRBV7-9	.	TRBJ2-3	CASRLPSGPSTDTQYF	TGTGCCAGCAGACTACCTAGCGGGCCAAGCACAGATACGCAGTATTTT
TRBD1	TRBV7-2	.	TRBJ1-1	CASSPGQANTEAFF	TGTGCCAGCAGCCCGGGACAGGCGAACACTGAAGCTTTCTTT
.	TRBV7-2	.	TRBJ2-1	CASSTDSEQFF	TGTGCCAGCAGCACCGACTCTGAGCAGTTCTTC
.	TRBV30	.	TRBJ2-7	CAWALGVQQYF	TGTGCCTGGGCCCTGGGGGTACAGCAGTACTTC
TRBD1	TRBV29-1	.	TRBJ2-7	CSVQGTGLNEQYF	TGCAGCGTACAAGGGACAGGGTTGAACGAGCAGTACTTC
.	TRBV29-1	.	TRBJ1-5	CSVELGAGQPQHF	TGCAGCGTTGAACTTGGGGCGGGGCAGCCCCAGCATTTT
.	TRBV9	.	TRBJ2-1	CASSVGTPRTDEQFF	TGTGCCAGCAGCGTAGGGACGCCTCGAACCGATGAGCAGTTCTTC
.	TRBV15	few	TRBJ2-7	CATSRERQSEQYF	TGTGCCACCAGCAGAGAAAGACAGTCCGAGCAGTACTTC
TRBD1	TRBV30	.	TRBJ1-5	CAWNIKGGLGQPQHF	TGTGCCTGGAACATCAAAGGGGGCCTGGGTCAGCCCCAGCATTTT
TRBD1	TRBV30	.	TRBJ1-1	CAWGQGGSEAFF	TGTGCCTGGGGACAGGGAGGATCTGAAGCTTTCTTT
.	TRBV7-2	few	TRBJ2-6	CASSLLSGQSSGANVLTF	TGTGCCAGCAGCCTACTCTCTGGGCAGAGCTCTGGGGCCAACGTCCTGACTTTC
.	TRBV5-1	.	TRBJ2-2	CASSPRMGDTGELFF	TGCGCCAGCAGCCCCCGGATGGGGGATACCGGGGAGCTGTTTTTT
.	TRBV7-2	once	TRBJ2-3	CASSPSLRTDTQYF	TGTGCCAGCAGCCCTAGTCTCCGCACAGATACGCAGTATTTT
TRBD2	TRBV5-1	.	TRBJ2-7	CASSLEAGKYEQYF	TGCGCCAGCAGCTTGGAAGCGGGGAAATACGAGCAGTACTTC
.	TRBV29-1	.	TRBJ2-1	CSVEETGSSLRSYNEQFF	TGCAGCGTTGAAGAGACAGGCAGCTCTCTTCGATCCTACAATGAGCAGTTCTTC
TRBD2	TRBV7-2	few	TRBJ2-1	CASSLQLAGAYNEQFF	TGTGCCAGCAGCCTCCAACTAGCGGGAGCGTACAATGAGCAGTTCTTC
.	TRBV7-2	many	TRBJ2-6	CASSLGVLAAGANVLTF	TGTGCCAGCAGCTTAGGCGTTTTGGCAGCTGGGGCCAACGTCCTGACTTTC
.	TRBV20-1	.	TRBJ1-2	CSSDRVGYTF	TGCAGTTCGGATAGGGTCGGCTACACCTTC
.	TRBV7-3	.	TRBJ2-5	CASSMSGGTTYQETQYF	TGTGCCAGCAGCATGTCCGGCGGGACAACTTACCAAGAGACCCAGTACTTC
.	TRBV7-2	.	TRBJ2-7	CASSRLLLGYEQYF	TGTGCCAGCAGCCGCCTGCTTCTCGGCTACGAGCAGTACTTC
.	TRBV6-1	.	TRBJ1-1	CASSYLNTEAFF	TGTGCCAGCAGCTACCTAAACACTGAAGCTTTCTTT
.	TRBV5-1	few	TRBJ2-2	CASSLKSTGELFF	TGCGCCAGCAGCTTGAAAAGCACCGGGGAGCTGTTTTTT
.	TRBV6-6	.	TRBJ2-3	CASRTVLGTDTQYF	TGTGCCAGCAGAACGGTCCTCGGGACAGATACGCAGTATTTT
.	TRBV20-1	.	TRBJ2-5	CSAWGETQYF	TGCAGTGCTTGGGGGGAGACCCAGTACTTC
.	TRBV29-1	once	TRBJ2-7	CSVERGTYEQYF	TGCAGCGTTGAAAGGGGCACCTACGAGCAGTACTTC
.	TRBV28	few	TRBJ2-7	CASSLAPFLNEQYF	TGTGCCAGCAGTTTAGCGCCATTCCTGAACGAGCAGTACTTC
TRBD1	TRBV28	few	TRBJ2-5	CASRIGGQGETQYF	TGTGCCAGCAGAATAGGGGGACAGGGAGAGACCCAGTACTTC
.	TRBV5-1	.	TRBJ2-7	CASSPTPGSYEQYF	TGCGCCAGCAGCCCCACGCCAGGGTCCTACGAGCAGTACTTC
TRBD1	TRBV29-1	few	TRBJ2-5	CSSGQGQETQYF	TGCAGCTCAGGACAGGGGCAAGAGACCCAGTACTTC
TRBD1	TRBV6-6	.	TRBJ2-1	CASSDRGIDNEQFF	TGTGCCAGCAGCGACAGGGGGATCGACAATGAGCAGTTCTTC
.	TRBV28	.	TRBJ2-1	CASFMGGAYNEQFF	TGTGCCAGCTTCATGGGCGGAGCCTACAATGAGCAGTTCTTC
.	TRBV30	few	TRBJ2-6	CAWSVRLGAGANVLTF	TGTGCCTGGAGTGTCCGTCTGGGTGCTGGGGCCAACGTCCTGACTTTC
.	TRBV29-1	.	TRBJ2-5	CSVVMEETQYF	TGCAGCGTGGTAATGGAAGAGACCCAGTACTTC
TRBD2	TRBV6-1	.	TRBJ2-1	CASSGLAAYNEQFF	TGTGCCAGCAGTGGACTAGCGGCTTACAATGAGCAGTTCTTC
TRBD1	TRBV2	.	TRBJ2-5	CASSLQGAETQYF	TGTGCCAGCAGTCTACAGGGGGCCGAGACCCAGTACTTC
TRBD1	TRBV28	few	TRBJ1-1	CASSPRTGAGTEAFF	TGTGCCAGCAGTCCCCGGACAGGGGCGGGCACTGAAGCTTTCTTT
.	TRBV7-6	.	TRBJ2-2	CASSRLAIHTGELFF	TGTGCCAGCAGCCGCTTGGCGATTCACACCGGGGAGCTGTTTTTT
.	TRBV10-3	.	TRBJ2-5	CAISGGDQETQYF	TGTGCCATCAGTGGCGGGGACCAAGAGACCCAGTACTTC
TRBD1	TRBV29-1	.	TRBJ2-1	CSVEGEPGQRGDEQFF	TGCAGCGTTGAAGGCGAACCGGGACAGAGGGGCGATGAGCAGTTCTTC
.	TRBV10-3	few	TRBJ2-1	CAISDGIPNEQFF	TGTGCCATCAGTGATGGGATTCCCAATGAGCAGTTCTTC
.	TRBV29-1	few	TRBJ1-1	CSVEDRGRRTEAFF	TGCAGCGTTGAAGATCGGGGACGTAGGACTGAAGCTTTCTTT
.	TRBV5-4	.	TRBJ1-1	CASSSVNTEAFF	TGTGCCAGCAGCTCCGTCAACACTGAAGCTTTCTTT
.	TRBV7-2	few	TRBJ1-2	CASSLSSWDGYTF	TGTGCCAGCAGCTTAAGTAGTTGGGATGGCTACACCTTC
.	TRBV30	.	TRBJ1-4	CALRGENEKLFF	TGTGCCTTGCGGGGGGAAAATGAAAAACTGTTTTTT
TRBD2	TRBV4-1	.	TRBJ2-5	CASSQGGGLETQYF	TGCGCCAGCAGCCAAGGGGGAGGGCTGGAGACCCAGTACTTC
.	TRBV9	.	TRBJ2-3	CASSPGVGYTDTQYF	TGTGCCAGCAGCCCAGGGGTGGGATACACAGATACGCAGTATTTT
TRBD2	TRBV29-1	.	TRBJ2-2	CSGKKGGMTGELFF	TGCAGCGGGAAGAAGGGAGGGATGACCGGGGAGCTGTTTTTT
TRBD1	TRBV29-1	.	TRBJ2-7	CSVRTQGTGSSYEQYF	TGCAGCGTCCGTACCCAAGGGACAGGCAGCTCCTACGAGCAGTACTTC
.	TRBV29-1	.	TRBJ2-7	CSVGQAYEQYF	TGCAGCGTTGGACAGGCCTACGAGCAGTACTTC
TRBD1	TRBV18	.	TRBJ2-5	CASRQGKETQYF	TGTGCCAGCCGACAGGGAAAAGAGACCCAGTACTTC